The rows below give T cell receptor beta chains drawn from one sample of a study of blood T cell repertoires in COVID-19. The table came from immunoSEQ multiplex PCR; TCRdb's copy has only in-frame clones and leaves some out. The sample has some 200,000 clones; approximately 90% are singletons. The sequenced sample was peripheral blood. These receptors all stem from a man aged 30-40 years with acute or convalescent COVID-19. The CDR3 runs from the conserved cysteine through the conserved F or W. Fields, in order: J gene, clone size, V gene, D gene, CDR3 protein, CDR3 DNA. D genes are given only for firm matches. Clone size is shown for a subset of rows, as once, few, many or a class of expanded clone.

TRBJ2-5 NA TRBV2 TRBD2 CASSIGLAGQETQYF TGTGCCAGCTCGATCGGACTAGCGGGGCAAGAGACCCAGTACTTC
TRBJ2-2 NA TRBV3-1/TRBV3-2 NA CASSPAGYLGGELFF TGTGCCAGCAGCCCCGCGGGCTACCTGGGCGGGGAGCTGTTTTTT
TRBJ2-5 NA TRBV4-2 TRBD2 CASSQGTGLAGVETQYF TGTGCCAGCAGCCAAGGGACCGGACTAGCGGGGGTGGAGACCCAGTACTTC
TRBJ2-3 once TRBV3-1/TRBV3-2 NA CASRPQGTDTQYF TGTGCCAGCAGACCCCAGGGGACAGATACGCAGTATTTT
TRBJ2-2 NA TRBV29-1 NA CSVREGGTVFF TGCAGCGTTAGGGAGGGGGGTACGGTGTTTTTT
TRBJ1-2 NA TRBV5-4 NA CASSPDSTYGYTF TGTGCCAGCAGCCCAGACAGTACCTATGGCTACACCTTC
TRBJ1-5 once TRBV19 NA CASTIQGSNQPQHF TGTGCCAGTACCATACAGGGTAGCAATCAGCCCCAGCATTTT
TRBJ2-5 NA TRBV6-1 TRBD2 CASREGLAGPETQYF TGTGCCAGCAGGGAAGGACTAGCGGGCCCAGAGACCCAGTACTTC
TRBJ1-1 NA TRBV19 TRBD1 CASSITWDSRNTEAFF TGTGCCAGTAGTATAACCTGGGACAGCCGGAACACTGAAGCTTTCTTT
TRBJ1-5 many TRBV11-3 NA CASSFLRDKGSNQPQHF TGTGCCAGCAGTTTTCTACGGGACAAAGGTAGCAATCAGCCCCAGCATTTT
TRBJ2-3 NA TRBV10-3 NA CAISALTGLDTQYF TGTGCCATCAGTGCCCTAACAGGGTTGGATACGCAGTATTTT
TRBJ2-7 NA TRBV28 TRBD1 CASKLGPGGYPGVYEQYF TGTGCCAGCAAATTAGGGCCAGGGGGCTACCCTGGGGTCTACGAGCAGTACTTC
TRBJ2-1 NA TRBV6-5 NA CASRPGVRYNEQFF TGTGCCAGCAGACCAGGGGTCCGGTACAATGAGCAGTTCTTC
TRBJ2-3 NA TRBV9 TRBD2 CASSAQRGGLTDTQYF TGTGCCAGCAGTGCCCAGCGGGGGGGACTCACAGATACGCAGTATTTT
TRBJ2-5 NA TRBV19 NA CASRARETQYF TGTGCCAGTCGAGCGAGGGAGACCCAGTACTTC
TRBJ2-2 NA TRBV18 TRBD1 CASSPPTGETGELFF TGTGCCAGCTCACCACCAACAGGGGAGACCGGGGAGCTGTTTTTT
TRBJ2-1 NA TRBV9 TRBD2 CASSVAGGPNEQFF TGTGCCAGCAGCGTAGCGGGGGGGCCGAATGAGCAGTTCTTC
TRBJ1-2 NA TRBV4-1 NA CASRTPGKTSYGYTF TGCGCCAGCAGAACCCCGGGGAAGACGAGCTATGGCTACACCTTC
TRBJ2-7 NA TRBV12-3/TRBV12-4 NA CASSSRVLGEQYF TGTGCCAGCAGTTCGAGGGTCCTGGGGGAGCAGTACTTC
TRBJ2-1 NA TRBV5-4 NA CASSYPPTEGGNEQFF TGTGCCAGCAGCTATCCCCCCACAGAGGGAGGCAATGAGCAGTTCTTC
TRBJ1-3 NA TRBV29-1 NA CSVGGGNTIYF TGCAGCGTGGGGGGAGGAAACACCATATATTTT
TRBJ2-3 NA TRBV5-1 NA CASKIIQGTQYF TGCGCCAGCAAAATTATACAGGGTACGCAGTATTTT
TRBJ2-2 NA TRBV19 TRBD1 CASSIWGQGKNTGELFF TGTGCCAGTAGTATTTGGGGACAGGGCAAGAACACCGGGGAGCTGTTTTTT
TRBJ2-1 NA TRBV19 NA CASSLIPSGFSLNSEQFF TGTGCCAGTAGTCTGATACCCTCGGGGTTTTCGCTAAATTCTGAGCAGTTCTTC
TRBJ1-5 NA TRBV6-1 NA CASSDTGRANQPQHF TGTGCCAGCAGTGATACAGGGCGGGCCAATCAGCCCCAGCATTTT
TRBJ2-3 once TRBV6-6 NA CASSYEGISRDTQYF TGTGCCAGCAGTTACGAGGGAATCTCTAGAGATACGCAGTATTTT
TRBJ1-2 NA TRBV7-8 TRBD1 CASSLPDTGQGDYGYTF TGTGCCAGCAGCTTACCTGATACCGGACAGGGGGACTATGGCTACACCTTC